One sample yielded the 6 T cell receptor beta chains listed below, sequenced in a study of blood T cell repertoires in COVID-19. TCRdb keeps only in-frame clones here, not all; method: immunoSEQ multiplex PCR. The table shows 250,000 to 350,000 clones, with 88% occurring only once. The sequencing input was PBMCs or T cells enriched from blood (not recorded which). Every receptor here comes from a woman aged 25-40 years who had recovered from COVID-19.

The CDR3 is CSATTGSGYTF. CDR3 DNA sequence: TGCAGTGCCACTACAGGGTCCGGCTACACCTTC. The V and J genes are TRBV20-1 and TRBJ1-2; D perhaps matches TRBD1 (6 bases). The CDR3 runs to 11 residues. Germline V CDR1 and CDR2: DFQATT, SNEGSKA (reference sequence). V lost 6 bases to trimming and J lost 8 bases, with 13 bases between them.

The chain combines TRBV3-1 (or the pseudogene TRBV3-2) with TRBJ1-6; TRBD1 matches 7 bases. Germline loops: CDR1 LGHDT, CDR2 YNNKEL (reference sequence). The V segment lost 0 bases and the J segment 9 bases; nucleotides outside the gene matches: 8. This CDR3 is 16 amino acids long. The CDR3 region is CASSQDGRQGGSPLHF. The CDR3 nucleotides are TGTGCCAGCAGCCAAGACGGTCGGCAGGGGGGTTCACCCCTCCACTTT.

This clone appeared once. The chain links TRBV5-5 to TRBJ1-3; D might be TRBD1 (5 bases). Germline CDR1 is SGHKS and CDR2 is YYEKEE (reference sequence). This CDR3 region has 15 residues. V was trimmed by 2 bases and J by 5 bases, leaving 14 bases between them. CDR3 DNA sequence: TGTGCCAGCAGCTTATTAGGGGTCCGCAGAAACACCATATATTTT. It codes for CASSLLGVRRNTIYF. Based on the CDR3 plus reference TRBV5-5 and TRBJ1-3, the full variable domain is DAGVTQSPTHLIKTRGQQVTLRCSPISGHKSVSWYQQVLGQGPQFIFQYYEKEERGRGNFPDRFSARQFPNYSSELNVNALLLGDSALYLCASSLLGVRRNTIYFGEGSWLTVV.

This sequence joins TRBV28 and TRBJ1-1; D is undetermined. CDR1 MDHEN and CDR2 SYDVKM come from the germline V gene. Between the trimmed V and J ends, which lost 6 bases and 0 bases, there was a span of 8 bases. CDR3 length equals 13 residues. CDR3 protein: CASSRTVNTEAFF. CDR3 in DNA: TGTGCCAGCAGCCGCACGGTGAACACTGAAGCTTTCTTT.

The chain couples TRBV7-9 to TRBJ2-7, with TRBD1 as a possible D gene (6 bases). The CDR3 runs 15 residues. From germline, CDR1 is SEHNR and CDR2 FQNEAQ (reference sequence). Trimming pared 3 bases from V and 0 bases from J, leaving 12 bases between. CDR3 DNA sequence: TGTGCCAGCAGCTTCACAGGGAAATACTCCTACGAGCAGTACTTC. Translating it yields CASSFTGKYSYEQYF.

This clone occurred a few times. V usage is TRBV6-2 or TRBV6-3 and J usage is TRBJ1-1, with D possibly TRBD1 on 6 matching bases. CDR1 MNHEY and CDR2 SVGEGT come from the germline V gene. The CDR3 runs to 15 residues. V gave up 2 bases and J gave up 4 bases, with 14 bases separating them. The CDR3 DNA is TGTGCCAGCAGTTACACTACAGGGTCGACCACTGAAGCTTTCTTT. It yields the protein CASSYTTGSTTEAFF.